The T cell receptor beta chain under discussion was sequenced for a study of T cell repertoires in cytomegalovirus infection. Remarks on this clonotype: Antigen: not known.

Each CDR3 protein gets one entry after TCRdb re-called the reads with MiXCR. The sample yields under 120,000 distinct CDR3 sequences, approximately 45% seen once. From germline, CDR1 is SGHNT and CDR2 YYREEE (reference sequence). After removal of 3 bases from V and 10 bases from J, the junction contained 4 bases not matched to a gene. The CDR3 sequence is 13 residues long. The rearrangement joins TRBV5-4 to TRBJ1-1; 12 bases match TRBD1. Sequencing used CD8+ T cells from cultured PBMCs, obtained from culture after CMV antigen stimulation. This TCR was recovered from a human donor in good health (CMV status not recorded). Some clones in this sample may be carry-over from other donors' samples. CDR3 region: CASSSGTGGPAFF. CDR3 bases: TGTGCCAGCAGCTCGGGGACAGGGGGCCCAGCTTTCTTT. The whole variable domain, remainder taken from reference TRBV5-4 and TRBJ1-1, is ETGVTQSPTHLIKTRGQQVTLRCSSQSGHNTVSWYQQALGQGPQFIFQYYREEENGRGNFPPRFSGLQFPNYSSELNVNALELDDSALYLCASSSGTGGPAFFGQGTRLTVV.